Listed below are T cell receptor beta chains from one sample, sequenced in a study of CD8+CD57+ T cells in acquired aplastic anemia. One entry per CDR3 protein, called by TCRdb with MiXCR from the reads. The sample records a few hundred thousand distinct CDR3 sequences, about two thirds being singletons. The sequenced sample consisted of sorted CD4+, CD8+, or CD8+CD57+ T cells (not recorded which) from PBMCs. The receptor set was obtained from a human donor in good health, serving as a control. The CDR3 runs from the conserved cysteine through the conserved F or W. The order of the fields is clone size, V gene, J gene, D gene, CDR3 DNA, CDR3 protein. The D gene is left open where the match is weak. Size tells how often a clone was seen (once, few, many) or the class of an expanded clone, and some rows leave it out.

clone_size: .; v_call: TRBV9; j_call: TRBJ2-1; d_call: .; cdr3_nt: TGCGCCAGCAGTGACCCAAGTGGACATTTCCCCCACAATGAGCAGTTCTTC; cdr3_aa: CASSDPSGHFPHNEQFF
clone_size: .; v_call: TRBV20-1; j_call: TRBJ2-1; d_call: .; cdr3_nt: TGCAGTGCCGTGGATCCCCGCGGGGACAATGAGCAGTTCTTC; cdr3_aa: CSAVDPRGDNEQFF
clone_size: .; v_call: TRBV2; j_call: TRBJ1-5; d_call: .; cdr3_nt: TGTGCCAGCAGTGAGGGGGATCAGCGCAATCAGCCCCATCATTTT; cdr3_aa: CASSEGDQRNQPHHF
clone_size: many; v_call: TRBV15; j_call: TRBJ1-5; d_call: TRBD1; cdr3_nt: TGTGCCACCAGCAGCTTTACAGGGGGTTATAGCAATCAGCCCCAGCATTTT; cdr3_aa: CATSSFTGGYSNQPQHF
clone_size: .; v_call: TRBV24-1; j_call: TRBJ1-6; d_call: .; cdr3_nt: TGTGCCACCAGTGATTTGCCCTATAATTCACCCCTCCACTTT; cdr3_aa: CATSDLPYNSPLHF
clone_size: .; v_call: TRBV24-1; j_call: TRBJ1-1; d_call: TRBD1; cdr3_nt: TGTGCCACCAGTGCAAGAGGGGGCAAGGCCATTGAAGCTTTCTTT; cdr3_aa: CATSARGGKAIEAFF
clone_size: many; v_call: TRBV5-8; j_call: TRBJ2-3; d_call: .; cdr3_nt: TGTGCCAGCAGCTTGAACAGGGCCTACACAGATACGCAGTATTTT; cdr3_aa: CASSLNRAYTDTQYF
clone_size: .; v_call: TRBV4-2; j_call: TRBJ1-5; d_call: TRBD1; cdr3_nt: TGTGCCAGCAGCCGACAGGGGAACACTCATGATGCACTGTGTAGCAATCAGCCCCAGCATTTT; cdr3_aa: CASSRQGNTHDALCSNQPQHF
clone_size: .; v_call: TRBV7-7; j_call: TRBJ1-5; d_call: .; cdr3_nt: TGTGCCAGCAGCGCCGGCGGGGCGACGGGAGAGCAGTACTTT; cdr3_aa: CASSAGGATGEQYF
clone_size: many; v_call: TRBV29-1; j_call: TRBJ2-1; d_call: TRBD2; cdr3_nt: TGCAGCGTTCAAAGAGCTAGCGGGGGGGACAATGAGCAGTTCTTC; cdr3_aa: CSVQRASGGDNEQFF
clone_size: many; v_call: TRBV24-1; j_call: TRBJ2-3; d_call: .; cdr3_nt: TGTGCCACCAGTGACCTAGGGACTTTCTCAGATACGCAGTATTTT; cdr3_aa: CATSDLGTFSDTQYF
clone_size: many; v_call: TRBV6-6; j_call: TRBJ2-7; d_call: .; cdr3_nt: TGTGCCAGCAGAACCCGGACAGAGCTTACCTACGAGCAGTACTTC; cdr3_aa: CASRTRTELTYEQYF
clone_size: .; v_call: TRBV2; j_call: TRBJ2-7; d_call: .; cdr3_nt: TGTGCCAGCAGTATTCTTCTGGGGAGCTCCTACGAGCAGTACTTC; cdr3_aa: CASSILLGSSYEQYF
clone_size: .; v_call: TRBV7-9; j_call: TRBJ2-6; d_call: .; cdr3_nt: TGTGCCTGCCGTCCCTTCTCTGGGGGGCACGTCCTGACCTTC; cdr3_aa: CACRPFSGGHVLTF
clone_size: many; v_call: TRBV9; j_call: TRBJ2-5; d_call: .; cdr3_nt: TGTGCCAGCAGCCAAACGATGGAAGAGACCCAGTACTTC; cdr3_aa: CASSQTMEETQYF
clone_size: many; v_call: TRBV5-6; j_call: TRBJ2-5; d_call: TRBD1; cdr3_nt: TGTGCCAGCAGCTACACCGGGACAGCAGAGACCCAGTACTTC; cdr3_aa: CASSYTGTAETQYF
clone_size: many; v_call: TRBV30; j_call: TRBJ1-5; d_call: TRBD1; cdr3_nt: TGTGCCTGGAGAGGCCCGGGACAGTCTAATCAGCCCCAGCATTTT; cdr3_aa: CAWRGPGQSNQPQHF